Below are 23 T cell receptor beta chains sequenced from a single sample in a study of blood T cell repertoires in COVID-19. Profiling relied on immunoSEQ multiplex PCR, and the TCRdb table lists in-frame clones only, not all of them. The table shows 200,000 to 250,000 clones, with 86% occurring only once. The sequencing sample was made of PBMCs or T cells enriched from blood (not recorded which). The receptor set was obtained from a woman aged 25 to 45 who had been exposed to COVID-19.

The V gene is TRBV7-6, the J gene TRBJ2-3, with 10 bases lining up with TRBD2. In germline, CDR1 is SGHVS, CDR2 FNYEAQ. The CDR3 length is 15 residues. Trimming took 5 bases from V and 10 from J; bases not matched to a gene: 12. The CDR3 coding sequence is TGTGCCAGCAGCGGTAGCGGGGGGCCCCTCCCCCCGCAGTATTTT. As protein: CASSGSGGPLPPQYF.

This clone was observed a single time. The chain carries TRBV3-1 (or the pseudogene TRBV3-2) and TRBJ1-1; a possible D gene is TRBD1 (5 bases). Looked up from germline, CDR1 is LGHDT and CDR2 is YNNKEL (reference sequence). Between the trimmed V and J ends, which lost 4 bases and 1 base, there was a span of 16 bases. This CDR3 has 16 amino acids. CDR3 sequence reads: CASSPKTFGQNTEAFF. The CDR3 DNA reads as TGTGCCAGCAGCCCAAAGACCTTTGGACAGAACACTGAAGCTTTCTTT.

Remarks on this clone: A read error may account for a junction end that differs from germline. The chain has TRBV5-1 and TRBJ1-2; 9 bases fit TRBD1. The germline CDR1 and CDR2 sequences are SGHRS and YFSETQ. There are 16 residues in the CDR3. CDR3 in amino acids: CASSLGGQGFIYSYTF. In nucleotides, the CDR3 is TGCGCCAGCAGCTTGGGCGGACAGGGGTTCATCTATAGCTACACCTTC.

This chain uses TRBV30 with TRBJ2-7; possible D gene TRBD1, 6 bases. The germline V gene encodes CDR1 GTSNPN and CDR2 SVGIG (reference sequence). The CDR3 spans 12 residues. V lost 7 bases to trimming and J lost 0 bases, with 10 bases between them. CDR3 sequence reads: CAFRGASYEQYF. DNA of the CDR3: TGTGCCTTCAGGGGTGCCTCCTACGAGCAGTACTTC.

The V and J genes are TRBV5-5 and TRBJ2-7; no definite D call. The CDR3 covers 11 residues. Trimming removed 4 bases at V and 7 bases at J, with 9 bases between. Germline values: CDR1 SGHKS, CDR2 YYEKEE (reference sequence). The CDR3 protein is CASSQGEEQYF. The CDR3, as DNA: TGTGCCAGCAGCCAAGGAGAAGAGCAGTACTTC.

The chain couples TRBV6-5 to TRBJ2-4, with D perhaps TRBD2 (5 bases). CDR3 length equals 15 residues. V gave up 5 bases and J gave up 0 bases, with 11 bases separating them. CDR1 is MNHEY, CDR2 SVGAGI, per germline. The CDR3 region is CASSPDLGAKNIQYF. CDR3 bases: TGTGCCAGCAGTCCGGACTTGGGAGCCAAAAACATTCAGTACTTC.

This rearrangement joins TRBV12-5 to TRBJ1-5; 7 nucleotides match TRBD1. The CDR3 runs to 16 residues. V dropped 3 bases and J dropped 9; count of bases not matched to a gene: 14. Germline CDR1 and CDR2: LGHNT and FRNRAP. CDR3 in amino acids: CASGFHPDRTLGPQHF. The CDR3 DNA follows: TGTGCTAGTGGTTTCCACCCGGACAGGACCCTAGGGCCCCAGCATTTT.

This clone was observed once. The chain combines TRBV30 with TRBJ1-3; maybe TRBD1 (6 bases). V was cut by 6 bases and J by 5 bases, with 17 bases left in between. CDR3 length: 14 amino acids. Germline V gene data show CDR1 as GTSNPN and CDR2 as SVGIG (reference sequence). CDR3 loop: CACWGRGLRNTIYF. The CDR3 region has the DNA TGTGCCTGCTGGGGGCGCGGATTGAGAAACACCATATATTTT.

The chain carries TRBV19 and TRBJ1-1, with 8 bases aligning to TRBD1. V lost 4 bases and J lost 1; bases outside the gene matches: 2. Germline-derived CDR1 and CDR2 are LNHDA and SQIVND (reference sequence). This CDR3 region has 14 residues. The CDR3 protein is CASSNGQGNTEAFF. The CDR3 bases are TGTGCCAGTAGTAACGGACAGGGGAACACTGAAGCTTTCTTT.

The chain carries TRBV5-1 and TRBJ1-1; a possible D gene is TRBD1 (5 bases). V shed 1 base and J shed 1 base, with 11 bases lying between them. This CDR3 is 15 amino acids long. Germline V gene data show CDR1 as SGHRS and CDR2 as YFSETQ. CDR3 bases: TGCGCCAGCAGCTTGTATACAGGCAGGAACACTGAAGCTTTCTTT. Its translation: CASSLYTGRNTEAFF. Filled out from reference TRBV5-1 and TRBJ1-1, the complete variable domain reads KAGVTQTPRYLIKTRGQQVTLSCSPISGHRSVSWYQQTPGQGLQFLFEYFSETQRNKGNFPGRFSGRQFSNSRSEMNVSTLELGDSALYLCASSLYTGRNTEAFFGQGTRLTVV.

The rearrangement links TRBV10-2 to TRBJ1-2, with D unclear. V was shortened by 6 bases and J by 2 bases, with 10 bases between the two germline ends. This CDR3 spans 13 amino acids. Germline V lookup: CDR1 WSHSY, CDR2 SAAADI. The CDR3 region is CASRGGQNYGYTF. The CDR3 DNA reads TGCGCCAGCAGGGGCGGGCAAAACTATGGCTACACCTTC.

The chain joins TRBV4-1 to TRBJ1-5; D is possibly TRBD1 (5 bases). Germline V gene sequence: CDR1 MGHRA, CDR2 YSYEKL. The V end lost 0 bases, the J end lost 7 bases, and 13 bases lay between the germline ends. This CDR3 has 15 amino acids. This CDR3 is CASSQDQGASQPQHF. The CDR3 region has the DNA TGCGCCAGCAGCCAAGATCAAGGGGCAAGCCAGCCCCAGCATTTT.

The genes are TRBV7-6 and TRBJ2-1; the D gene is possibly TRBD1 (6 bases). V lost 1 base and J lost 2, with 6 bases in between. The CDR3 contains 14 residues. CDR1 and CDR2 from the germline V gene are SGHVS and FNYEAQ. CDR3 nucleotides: TGTGCCAGCAGCTTAGACAGGGCCTACAATGAGCAGTTCTTC. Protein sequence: CASSLDRAYNEQFF.

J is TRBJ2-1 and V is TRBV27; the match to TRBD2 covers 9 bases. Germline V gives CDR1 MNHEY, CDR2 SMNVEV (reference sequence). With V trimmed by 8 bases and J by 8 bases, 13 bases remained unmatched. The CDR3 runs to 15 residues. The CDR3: CASRFRGGALYEQFF. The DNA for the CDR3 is TGTGCCAGCCGCTTCCGCGGGGGGGCGCTGTATGAGCAGTTCTTC.

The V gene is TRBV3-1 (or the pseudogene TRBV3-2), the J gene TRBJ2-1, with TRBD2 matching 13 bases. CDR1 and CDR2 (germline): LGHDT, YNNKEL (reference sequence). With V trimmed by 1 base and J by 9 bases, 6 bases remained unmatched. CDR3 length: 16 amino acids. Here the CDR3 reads CASSQGLGTSGTEQFF. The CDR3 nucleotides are TGTGCCAGCAGCCAAGGGTTGGGGACTAGCGGGACTGAGCAGTTCTTC.

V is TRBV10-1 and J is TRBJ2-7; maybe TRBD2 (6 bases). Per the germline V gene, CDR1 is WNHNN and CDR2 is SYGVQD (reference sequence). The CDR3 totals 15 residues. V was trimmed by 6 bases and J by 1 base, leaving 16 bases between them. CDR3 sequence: CASRYGGSGSYEQYF. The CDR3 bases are TGCGCCAGCAGGTACGGAGGGTCGGGGTCCTACGAGCAGTACTTC.

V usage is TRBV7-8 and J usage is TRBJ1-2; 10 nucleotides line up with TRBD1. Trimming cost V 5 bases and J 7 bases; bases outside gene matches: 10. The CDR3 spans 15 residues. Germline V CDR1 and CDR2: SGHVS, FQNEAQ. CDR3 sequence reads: CASSIPGQGSGGYTF. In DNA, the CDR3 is TGTGCCAGCAGCATACCGGGACAGGGGAGCGGTGGCTACACCTTC.

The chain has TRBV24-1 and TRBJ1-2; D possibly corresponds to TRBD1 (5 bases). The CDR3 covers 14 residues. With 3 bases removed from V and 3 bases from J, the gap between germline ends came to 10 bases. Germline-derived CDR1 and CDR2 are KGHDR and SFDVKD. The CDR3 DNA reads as TGTGCCACCAGTGATCCCGACAGCTACTATGGCTACACCTTC. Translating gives CATSDPDSYYGYTF.

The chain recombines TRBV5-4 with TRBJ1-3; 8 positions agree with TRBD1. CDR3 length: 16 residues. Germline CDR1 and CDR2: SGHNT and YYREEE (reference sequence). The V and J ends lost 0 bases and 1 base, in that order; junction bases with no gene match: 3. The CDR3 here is CASSLATGGSGNTIYF. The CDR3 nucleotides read TGTGCCAGCAGCTTGGCTACAGGGGGGTCTGGAAACACCATATATTTT.

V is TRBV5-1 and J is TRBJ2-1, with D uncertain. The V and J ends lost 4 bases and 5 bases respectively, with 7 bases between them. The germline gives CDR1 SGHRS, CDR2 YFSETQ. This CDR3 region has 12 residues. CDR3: CASSLVNNEQFF. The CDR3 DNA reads TGCGCCAGCAGCCTGGTCAACAATGAGCAGTTCTTC.

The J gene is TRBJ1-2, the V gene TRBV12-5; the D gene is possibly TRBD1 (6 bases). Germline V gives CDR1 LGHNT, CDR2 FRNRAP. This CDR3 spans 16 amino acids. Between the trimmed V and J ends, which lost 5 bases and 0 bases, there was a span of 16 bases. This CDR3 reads CASGRQGKGTNYGYTF. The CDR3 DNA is TGTGCTAGTGGTCGCCAGGGGAAGGGGACTAACTATGGCTACACCTTC.

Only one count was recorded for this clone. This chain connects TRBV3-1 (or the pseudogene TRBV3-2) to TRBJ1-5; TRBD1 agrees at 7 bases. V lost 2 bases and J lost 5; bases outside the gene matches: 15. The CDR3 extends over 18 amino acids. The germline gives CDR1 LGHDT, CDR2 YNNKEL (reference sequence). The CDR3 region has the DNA TGTGCCAGCAGCCAATCCCATGGAGGGACAGCCGGGGATCAGCCCCAGCATTTT. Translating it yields CASSQSHGGTAGDQPQHF.

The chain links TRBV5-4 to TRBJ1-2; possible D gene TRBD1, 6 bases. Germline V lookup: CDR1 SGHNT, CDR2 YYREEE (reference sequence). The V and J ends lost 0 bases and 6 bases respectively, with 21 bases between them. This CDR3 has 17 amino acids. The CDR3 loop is CASSLVGQRDSYDGYTF. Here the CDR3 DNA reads TGTGCCAGCAGCTTGGTCGGACAGAGGGATTCTTATGATGGCTACACCTTC.